This TCR beta chain came from a study of shared clonotypes between healthy human individuals. Study background: Participating donors consisted of a couple of women and a few men aged 18 to 49.

V lost 6 bases, J lost 7 bases, and 10 bases lay in between. Germline CDR1 is DFQATT and CDR2 is SNEGSKA (reference sequence). CDR3 length: 10 residues. Method: immunoSEQ multiplex PCR; TCRdb's copy keeps in-frame clones and lacks some. Here the sample spans over 2 million clones, 92% being singletons. The chain has TRBV20-1 and TRBJ2-7; D unclear. Sequencing was performed on naive CD4+ T cells from PBMCs. Subset indicated: CD45RA+ positively selected. The clonotype originates from a man between 18 and 35 years old in good health. Some clones in this sample may be carry-over from other donors' samples. CDR3 protein: CSAPVREQYF. The DNA of the CDR3 is TGCAGTGCGCCCGTCCGGGAGCAGTACTTC.